Detailed here is one T cell receptor (beta chain). Its antigen target is currently unknown. CDR1 and CDR2 were assigned from the germline V gene as SQVTM and ANQGSEA. Spanning cysteine to phenylalanine, the CDR3 consists of 13 amino acids. No DNA accompanies this entry. Sequenced on a NextSeq 550. The Human TCR Profiling Kit (MiLaboratory) was used to make UMI-labeled 5' RACE TRB cDNA libraries. The full amount of extracted RNA was used for cDNA synthesis, and the full amount of resulting cDNA was used for PCR amplification. Libraries were prepared in parallel with an identical number of PCR cycles. The source study handled its data this way. With a minimum of two reads required per UMI, MIGEC and MiXCR pulled out about 54,000 +/- 9,700 unique UMI-labeled TRB cDNA molecules from each library. Each library averaged about 40,000 +/- 10,000 functional in-frame TRB CDR3 nucleotide clonotypes without stop codons. After downsampling to 5000 UMI-labeled TRB molecules per sample, diversity metrics, including normalized Shannon-Wiener and Chao1, were computed in VDJtools. Clonotype-size-weighted physicochemical properties of the central five CDR3 residues (interaction energy, strength, volume and Kidera factor 4) were computed in VDJtools. TCRdb reprocessed the reads, so every CDR3 protein sequence counts as one entry and DNA is not shown. In this record, the V and J calls reflect TCRdb's handling and not the investigators' own analysis. In this sample's table one finds over 100,000 distinct CDR3 sequences. 0.25% to 0.35% of the sample goes to the ten largest clones.

The sample belongs to a study of CXCR3-negative and CXCR3-positive naive CD8 T cells (dated by TCRdb to the late 2010s). Broadly, across the study: In total, 130 million to 150 million TRB reads were obtained, or roughly 1.5 +/- 0.3 million reads per library. Diversity and physicochemical repertoire analyses covered about a dozen donors pooled from two independent experiments. For the TRBV-TRBJ cluster analysis, the naive subsets came from a handful of donors, while the memory cells came from 3 donors. What the study reported, not specific to this receptor: Within the same donor, TRBV-TRBJ usage looked similar between naive CXCR3-negative and CXCR3-positive cells, but memory cells had distinct patterns. Compared with CXCR3-negative naive cells, CXCR3-positive naive cells had TRB CDR3s with higher hydrophobicity (lower Kidera factor 4), lower energy, and higher strength and volume indices. Freshly isolated PBMCs were used for most assays because CXCR3 expression partially decreased after cryopreservation. Because surface CD5, which is linked to self-reactivity in mice, was comparable between the naive subsets, TCR interaction strength was also inferred from TRB CDR3 physicochemical properties. Comparably high repertoire diversity was found in both naive subsets, whereas much lower repertoire diversity was found in memory CD8+ T cells.

Each CD8+ T cell subset was flow-sorted in triplicate, and a few hundred thousand cells per subset were placed directly into RLT lysis buffer. Naive CD8+ T cells were defined stringently as CD45RO-CCR7+CD27+CD95- to exclude memory contaminants. Standard density gradient centrifugation was used to isolate peripheral blood mononuclear cells from buffy coats. Naive CXCR3-negative and CXCR3-positive CD8+ T cells were flow-sorted using a FACSAria III. An RNeasy Mini Kit was used to extract total RNA from the sorted cells. The rearranged chain carries TRBV29-1 and TRBJ1-2. Sequenced input: naive CXCR3- CD8+ T cells from blood. In the paper's terms, the cell subset or site label means: CD45RO-CCR7+CD27+CD95- naive CD8+ T cells lacking CXCR3 (TNR3-). The source of this sequence is a human donor in good health. Some clones in this sample may be carry-over from other donors' samples. The CDR3 loop reads CSVEEGGGYGYTF. Where the CDR3 stops, the reference TRBV29-1 and TRBJ1-2 genes take over; the full variable domain is SAVISQKPSRDICQRGTSLTIQCQVDSQVTMMFWYRQQPGQSLTLIATANQGSEATYESGFVIDKFPISRPNLTFSTLTVSNMSPEDSSIYLCSVEEGGGYGYTFGSGTRLTVV.